The rows below give T cell receptor beta chains drawn from one sample of a study of cytomegalovirus exposure and HLA in healthy donors. TCRdb's table, derived via immunoSEQ multiplex PCR, lists solely in-frame clones and lacks some. The data contain about 200,000 clones, 88% of them singletons. Specimen: PBMCs. Every receptor here comes from a woman between 18 and 29 years old in good health and CMV-seronegative. The CDR3 runs from the conserved cysteine through the conserved F or W. D genes are given only for firm matches. Part of the rows lack a size; the others show once, few, many or a class for expanded clones.

d_call: -; clone_size: -; j_call: TRBJ2-5; v_call: TRBV29-1; cdr3_nt: TGCAGCGCGAACCGATGGGCCCGCCCAAAACAGCAGGAGACCCAGTACTTC; cdr3_aa: CSANRWARPKQQETQYF
d_call: -; clone_size: -; j_call: TRBJ2-3; v_call: TRBV4-2; cdr3_nt: TGTGCCAGCAGCCAAGCGCAAGGACTTTATACGCAGTATTTT; cdr3_aa: CASSQAQGLYTQYF
d_call: TRBD1; clone_size: -; j_call: TRBJ2-5; v_call: TRBV18; cdr3_nt: TGTGCCAGCTCACGGGGAACGGCCGGGACAGGACAAGAGACCCAGTACTTC; cdr3_aa: CASSRGTAGTGQETQYF
d_call: -; clone_size: -; j_call: TRBJ1-1; v_call: TRBV28; cdr3_nt: TGTGCCAGCAGTTTGTGGGGTGACAGGTCCAACACTGAAGCTTTCTTT; cdr3_aa: CASSLWGDRSNTEAFF
d_call: TRBD2; clone_size: -; j_call: TRBJ2-7; v_call: TRBV4-3; cdr3_nt: TGCGCCAGCAGCTATCGGGAGGCGGACTACGAGCAGTACTTC; cdr3_aa: CASSYREADYEQYF
d_call: -; clone_size: -; j_call: TRBJ2-1; v_call: TRBV10-3; cdr3_nt: TGTGCCATCAGTGGGCAGTGGACTCTCACTGAGCAGTTCTTC; cdr3_aa: CAISGQWTLTEQFF
d_call: -; clone_size: -; j_call: TRBJ1-4; v_call: TRBV28; cdr3_nt: TGTGCCAGCAGTTCAATGTCCCGCCCCACACATTCTAATGAAAAACTGTTTTTT; cdr3_aa: CASSSMSRPTHSNEKLFF
d_call: -; clone_size: -; j_call: TRBJ1-2; v_call: TRBV6-1; cdr3_nt: TGTGCCAGCAGTGAAGCATTTGGGGGGAGCTATGGCTACACCTTC; cdr3_aa: CASSEAFGGSYGYTF
d_call: TRBD2; clone_size: -; j_call: TRBJ2-5; v_call: TRBV4-2; cdr3_nt: TGTGCCAGCAGCCAAGCCGGGACTAGCGGCCAAGAGACCCAGTACTTC; cdr3_aa: CASSQAGTSGQETQYF
d_call: TRBD1; clone_size: -; j_call: TRBJ2-5; v_call: TRBV19; cdr3_nt: TGTGCCAGCACCCATGACAGGGACGGGGAGACCCAGTACTTC; cdr3_aa: CASTHDRDGETQYF
d_call: -; clone_size: once; j_call: TRBJ2-5; v_call: TRBV19; cdr3_nt: TGTGCCAGTAGTCCTAAACTCAACCGGGAGACCCAGTACTTC; cdr3_aa: CASSPKLNRETQYF
d_call: -; clone_size: -; j_call: TRBJ2-1; v_call: TRBV5-6; cdr3_nt: TGTGCCAGCAGCTTGGTGGGGGCCAATGAGCAGTTCTTC; cdr3_aa: CASSLVGANEQFF
d_call: TRBD1; clone_size: -; j_call: TRBJ1-2; v_call: TRBV29-1; cdr3_nt: TGCAGCGTTGAAGAACGGACAGGGGGCGGCTACACCTTC; cdr3_aa: CSVEERTGGGYTF
d_call: TRBD1; clone_size: -; j_call: TRBJ2-2; v_call: TRBV2; cdr3_nt: TGTGCCAGCAGTGCCGGTAGAGGACAGGGTCTGGTCGGGGAGCTGTTTTTT; cdr3_aa: CASSAGRGQGLVGELFF
d_call: TRBD2; clone_size: -; j_call: TRBJ2-7; v_call: TRBV27; cdr3_nt: TGTGCCAGCAGGCCTCGGGGTAGCGGGAGTGGCTACGAGCAGTACTTC; cdr3_aa: CASRPRGSGSGYEQYF
d_call: TRBD1; clone_size: -; j_call: TRBJ2-7; v_call: TRBV7-2; cdr3_nt: TGTGCCAGCAGCTTAGCTCGGGACAGCTCCTACGAGCAGTACTTC; cdr3_aa: CASSLARDSSYEQYF
d_call: TRBD2; clone_size: -; j_call: TRBJ2-1; v_call: TRBV6-1; cdr3_nt: TGTGCCAGCAGTGAAGCAGCGGGAGGTCGTGATGAGCAGTTCTTC; cdr3_aa: CASSEAAGGRDEQFF
d_call: TRBD1; clone_size: -; j_call: TRBJ1-1; v_call: TRBV27; cdr3_nt: TGTGCCAGCAGTTTCCTTACGCAGGGGGCTAGTATCGCTGAAGCTTTCTTT; cdr3_aa: CASSFLTQGASIAEAFF